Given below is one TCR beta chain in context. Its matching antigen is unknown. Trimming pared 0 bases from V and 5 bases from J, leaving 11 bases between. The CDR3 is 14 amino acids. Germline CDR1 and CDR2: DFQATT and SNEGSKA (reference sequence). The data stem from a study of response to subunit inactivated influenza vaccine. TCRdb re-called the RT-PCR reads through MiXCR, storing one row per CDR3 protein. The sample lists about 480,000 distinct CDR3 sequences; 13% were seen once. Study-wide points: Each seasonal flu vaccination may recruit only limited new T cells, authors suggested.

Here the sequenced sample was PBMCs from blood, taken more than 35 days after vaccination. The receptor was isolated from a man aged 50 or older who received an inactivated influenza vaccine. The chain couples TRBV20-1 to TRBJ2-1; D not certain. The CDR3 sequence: CSARDLRLNNEQFF. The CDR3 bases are TGCAGTGCTAGAGATCTAAGACTCAACAATGAGCAGTTCTTC.